The clone carrying this T cell receptor (beta chain) has a single count. These data belong to a study of blood T cells in healthy people across ages. Sample donors were healthy Caucasian individuals that came from Russia, aged roughly 6 to 100. Alongside a J-beta primer mix, a sample-barcoded 5' primer served in a second PCR lasting about 7 to 11 cycles. TCRdb itself ran the 5' RACE reads through MiXCR, one entry per CDR3 protein. The sample contains more than 700,000 distinct CDR3 sequences, about 53% of which appear only once. In germline, CDR1 is KGHDR, CDR2 SFDVKD. The CDR3 has 17 residues. With V trimmed by 0 bases and J by 2 bases, 8 bases remained unmatched.

Sequences were obtained from blood. The TCR was taken from an older man in good health. This sequence joins TRBV24-1 and TRBJ2-5; TRBD2 matches at 7 bases. The CDR3, as DNA: TGTGCCACCAGTGATTTGCCCAGGGCTAGCGGACAAGAGACCCAGTACTTC. It encodes CATSDLPRASGQETQYF.